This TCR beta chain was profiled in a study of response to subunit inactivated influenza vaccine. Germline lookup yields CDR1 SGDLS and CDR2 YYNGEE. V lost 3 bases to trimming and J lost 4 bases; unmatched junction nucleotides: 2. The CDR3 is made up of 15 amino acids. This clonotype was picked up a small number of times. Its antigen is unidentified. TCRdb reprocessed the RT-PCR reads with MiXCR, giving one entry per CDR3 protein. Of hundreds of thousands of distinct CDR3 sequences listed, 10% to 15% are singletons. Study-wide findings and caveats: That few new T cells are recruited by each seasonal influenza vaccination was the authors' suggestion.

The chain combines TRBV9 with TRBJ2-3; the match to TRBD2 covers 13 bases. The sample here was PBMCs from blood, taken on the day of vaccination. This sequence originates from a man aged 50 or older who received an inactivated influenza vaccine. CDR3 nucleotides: TGTGCCAGCAGCGCGGGACTAGCGGGACCAGATACGCAGTATTTT. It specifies CASSAGLAGPDTQYF.